This passage covers 16 T cell receptor beta chains from one sample sequenced in a study of cytomegalovirus exposure and HLA in healthy donors. Researchers ran the PCR with 60 Vbeta and 13 Jbeta primers. This table comes from immunoSEQ multiplex PCR, and its TCRdb copy is limited to in-frame clones, with some not included. The data hold 94,000 or so clones, with about two thirds observed a single time. Sequenced material: PBMCs. The receptors shown here come from a man in his sixties in good health and CMV-seronegative.

This clone has a single count. The rearrangement links TRBV7-2 to TRBJ2-5; D is ambiguous. The CDR3 loop spans 13 amino acids. Looked up from germline, CDR1 is SGHTA and CDR2 is FQGNSA. Trimming shortened V by 1 base and J by 7 bases, and 10 bases separated the two germline ends. CDR3 sequence reads: CASSLEAPATQYF. CDR3 nucleotides: TGTGCCAGCAGCTTAGAAGCCCCCGCGACCCAGTACTTC.

The chain links TRBV11-2 to TRBJ2-7; 7 bases match TRBD2. Germline CDR1 and CDR2: SGHAT and FQNNGV. This CDR3 has 14 residues. Unmatched junction bases numbered 2, after V lost 1 base and J lost 2 bases. The CDR3 loop reads CASSLGGGPYEQYF. The CDR3 DNA sequence: TGTGCCAGCAGCTTAGGGGGAGGGCCCTACGAGCAGTACTTC.

V usage is TRBV5-1 and J usage is TRBJ2-7; 8 positions match TRBD1. V lost 4 bases to trimming and J lost 1 base; unmatched junction nucleotides: 4. This CDR3 is built from 14 residues. Germline CDR1 and CDR2: SGHRS and YFSETQ. The CDR3 nucleotides are TGCGCCAGCAGCGTGGGACAGGAATCCTACGAGCAGTACTTC. It encodes CASSVGQESYEQYF.

This sequence joins TRBV5-4 and TRBJ1-4; the D gene is possibly TRBD1 (6 bases). The CDR3 has 17 residues. Trimming took off 4 bases at V and 0 bases at J, with 16 bases between the two ends. Germline lookup yields CDR1 SGHNT and CDR2 YYREEE (reference sequence). The CDR3 region is CASSHRGTTSTNEKLFF. CDR3 nucleotide sequence: TGTGCCAGCAGCCATCGTGGGACAACCTCAACTAATGAAAAACTGTTTTTT.

This clone was detected once. The chain is built from TRBV19 and TRBJ2-6; D is unclear. The CDR3 extends over 15 amino acids. V was shortened by 2 bases and J by 1 base, with 6 bases between the two germline ends. The germline gives CDR1 LNHDA, CDR2 SQIVND (reference sequence). CDR3 residues: CASSITASGANVLTF. Here the CDR3 DNA reads TGTGCCAGTAGTATAACCGCGTCTGGGGCCAACGTCCTGACTTTC. Full variable domain (missing parts from reference TRBV19 and TRBJ2-6): DGGITQSPKYLFRKEGQNVTLSCEQNLNHDAMYWYRQDPGQGLRLIYYSQIVNDFQKGDIAEGYSVSREKKESFPLTVTSAQKNPTAFYLCASSITASGANVLTFGAGSRLTVL.

This clone appeared once. CDR3 protein: CASSLKGAGEQFF. CDR3 nucleotide sequence: TGCGCCAGCAGCTTGAAGGGGGCAGGTGAGCAGTTCTTC. This chain joins TRBV5-1 and TRBJ2-1; 7 bases fit TRBD1. The J segment lost 9 bases and the V segment lost 1 base, leaving 4 bases of the junction unmatched. The CDR3 loop spans 13 amino acids. Germline V CDR1 and CDR2: SGHRS, YFSETQ. The full variable domain, with the rest looked up from reference TRBV5-1 and TRBJ2-1, is KAGVTQTPRYLIKTRGQQVTLSCSPISGHRSVSWYQQTPGQGLQFLFEYFSETQRNKGNFPGRFSGRQFSNSRSEMNVSTLELGDSALYLCASSLKGAGEQFFGPGTRLTVL.

Here the CDR3 reads CASSPVQGAYTEAFF. The CDR3 DNA reads as TGTGCCAGTAGTCCTGTACAGGGGGCTTACACTGAAGCTTTCTTT. V usage is TRBV19 and J usage is TRBJ1-1; TRBD1 matches 9 bases. The CDR3 consists of 15 residues. The germline CDR1 and CDR2 sequences are LNHDA and SQIVND (reference sequence). Trimming at V came to 5 bases and at J to 3 bases, leaving 7 bases not matched to a gene.

The table lists this clone with a count of one. This chain connects TRBV4-2 to TRBJ2-5; 10 bases align to TRBD1. From germline, CDR1 is LGHNA and CDR2 YNFKEQ. V dropped 3 bases and J dropped 4; count of bases not matched to a gene: 5. CDR3 size: 15 residues. The chain's CDR3 is CASSQGDRGAETQYF. In nucleotides, the CDR3 is TGTGCCAGCAGCCAGGGGGACAGGGGTGCAGAGACCCAGTACTTC.

V usage is TRBV4-3 and J usage is TRBJ2-4; 9 bases align to TRBD2. CDR1 and CDR2 from the germline V gene are LGHNA and YSLEER. The CDR3 totals 13 residues. The junction had 4 bases not matched to a gene; V was cut back by 0 bases and J by 13 bases. For the CDR3, the DNA is TGCGCCAGCAGCCAAGAGAGCGGGGGGATACAGTACTTC. As protein: CASSQESGGIQYF.

This sequence joins TRBV11-2 and TRBJ2-5; TRBD1 matches at 7 bases. The CDR3 sequence is 15 residues long. Germline values: CDR1 SGHAT, CDR2 FQNNGV. J was trimmed by 1 base and V by 5 bases; bases with no gene match: 7. This chain's CDR3 is CASSPRQGTQETQYF. CDR3 sequence (DNA): TGTGCCAGCAGCCCAAGACAGGGAACCCAAGAGACCCAGTACTTC.

This chain connects TRBV29-1 to TRBJ2-3, with TRBD1 as a possible D gene (5 bases). This CDR3 contains 15 residues. Trimming took 8 bases from V and 1 from J, leaving 19 bases between them. Per the germline V gene, CDR1 is SQVTM and CDR2 is ANQGSEA. This CDR3 reads CSTQGQGEGTDTQYF. The CDR3 nucleotides are TGCAGCACCCAAGGGCAGGGTGAGGGCACAGATACGCAGTATTTT.

J is TRBJ2-6 and V is TRBV7-6; D is uncertain. Deletions cut 3 bases from V and 0 bases from J, with 6 bases between. Germline assignment: CDR1 SGHVS and CDR2 FNYEAQ. The CDR3 runs 15 residues. In DNA form, the CDR3 reads TGTGCCAGCAGCTTCGTTAGCTCTGGGGCCAACGTCCTGACTTTC. Residues: CASSFVSSGANVLTF.

This chain uses TRBV19 with TRBJ1-4, with TRBD1 matching over 9 bases. With 9 bases clipped from V and 4 bases from J, the junction kept 6 bases outside the gene matches. Looked up from germline, CDR1 is LNHDA and CDR2 is SQIVND (reference sequence). This CDR3 contains 14 residues. CDR3 sequence: CASRTGASNEKLFF. The CDR3 DNA reads as TGTGCCAGCAGGACAGGGGCCAGTAATGAAAAACTGTTTTTT. Drawing the rest from reference TRBV19 and TRBJ1-4, the complete variable domain is DGGITQSPKYLFRKEGQNVTLSCEQNLNHDAMYWYRQDPGQGLRLIYYSQIVNDFQKGDIAEGYSVSREKKESFPLTVTSAQKNPTAFYLCASRTGASNEKLFFGSGTQLSVL.

This clone has a handful of counts. This chain connects TRBV6-6 to TRBJ1-2; 9 nucleotides align to TRBD1. V lost 5 bases to trimming and J lost 8 bases; unmatched junction nucleotides: 9. The germline V gene has CDR1 MNHNY and CDR2 SVGAGI (reference sequence). The CDR3 contains 14 residues. As DNA, the CDR3 is TGTGCCAGCAGTAACACGGGACAGGGTGGGGGCTACACCTTC. This gives the protein CASSNTGQGGGYTF.

This chain links TRBV28 with TRBJ1-5; 9 nucleotides line up with TRBD1. With 6 bases clipped from V and 5 bases from J, the junction kept 20 bases outside the gene matches. Germline V gene data show CDR1 as MDHEN and CDR2 as SYDVKM. The CDR3 has 19 amino acids. CDR3 sequence: CASRRPLDVGQGLYQPQHF. The CDR3 coding sequence is TGTGCCAGCAGAAGGCCCCTAGATGTGGGACAGGGACTTTATCAGCCCCAGCATTTT.

The chain joins TRBV7-8 to TRBJ1-4; no clear D. Germline-derived CDR1 and CDR2 are SGHVS and FQNEAQ. This CDR3 is 14 amino acids long. The V end was cut by 2 bases, the J end by 3 bases, with 7 bases between. CDR3 bases: TGTGCCAGCAGCTTATCGATAGCTAATGAAAAACTGTTTTTT. This gives the protein CASSLSIANEKLFF.